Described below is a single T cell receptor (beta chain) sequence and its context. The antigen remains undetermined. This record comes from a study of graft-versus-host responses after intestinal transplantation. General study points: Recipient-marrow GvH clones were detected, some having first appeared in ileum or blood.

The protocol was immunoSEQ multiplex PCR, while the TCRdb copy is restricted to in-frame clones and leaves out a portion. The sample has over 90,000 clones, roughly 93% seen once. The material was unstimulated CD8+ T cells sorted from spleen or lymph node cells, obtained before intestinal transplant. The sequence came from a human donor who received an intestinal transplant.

CDR3: CASSYSGGNEQYF. CDR3 nucleotide sequence: TGTGCCAGCAGTTACTCTGGGGGGAACGAGCAGTACTTC. The chain recombines TRBV6-5 with TRBJ2-7; possibly TRBD2 for D (6 bases). The CDR3 extends over 13 amino acids. CDR1 is MNHEY and CDR2 is SVGAGI in the germline V gene. V lost 0 bases, J lost 5 bases, and 8 bases lay in between.